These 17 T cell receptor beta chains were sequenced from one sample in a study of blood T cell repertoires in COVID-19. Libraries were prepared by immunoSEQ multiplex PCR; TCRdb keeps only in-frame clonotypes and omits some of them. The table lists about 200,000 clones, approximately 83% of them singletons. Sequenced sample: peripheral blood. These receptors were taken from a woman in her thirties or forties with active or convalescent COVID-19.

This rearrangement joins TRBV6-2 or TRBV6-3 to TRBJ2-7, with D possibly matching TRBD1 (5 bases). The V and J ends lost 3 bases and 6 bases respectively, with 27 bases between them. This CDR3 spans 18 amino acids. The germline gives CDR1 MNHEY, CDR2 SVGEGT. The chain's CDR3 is CASSYVDSILIGPPEQYF. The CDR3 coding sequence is TGTGCCAGCAGTTATGTTGACAGTATTTTGATCGGCCCCCCCGAGCAGTACTTC.

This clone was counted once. The CDR3 region is CASSLGQGGKAFF. CDR3 DNA: TGTGCCAGCAGCTTGGGACAGGGTGGTAAGGCTTTCTTT. The V gene is TRBV5-6, the J gene TRBJ1-1, with 7 bases matching TRBD1. The CDR3 length is 13 residues. The ends lost 0 bases at V and 11 bases at J; junction bases unmatched: 7. From germline, CDR1 is SGHDT and CDR2 YYEEEE.

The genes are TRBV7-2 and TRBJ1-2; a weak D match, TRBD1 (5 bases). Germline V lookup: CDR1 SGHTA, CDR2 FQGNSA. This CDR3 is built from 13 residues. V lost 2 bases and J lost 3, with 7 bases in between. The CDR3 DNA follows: TGTGCCAGCAGCTTATGGACACACTATGGCTACACCTTC. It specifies CASSLWTHYGYTF. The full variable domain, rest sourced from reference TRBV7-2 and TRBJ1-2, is GAGVSQSPSNKVTEKGKDVELRCDPISGHTALYWYRQSLGQGLEFLIYFQGNSAPDKSGLPSDRFSAERTGGSVSTLTIQRTQQEDSAVYLCASSLWTHYGYTFGSGTRLTVV.

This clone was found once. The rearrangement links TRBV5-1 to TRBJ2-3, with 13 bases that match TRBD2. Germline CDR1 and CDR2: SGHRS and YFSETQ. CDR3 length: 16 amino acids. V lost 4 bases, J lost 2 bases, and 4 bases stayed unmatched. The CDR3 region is CASSTGLAGLTDTQYF. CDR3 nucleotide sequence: TGCGCCAGCAGCACGGGACTAGCGGGACTCACAGATACGCAGTATTTT.

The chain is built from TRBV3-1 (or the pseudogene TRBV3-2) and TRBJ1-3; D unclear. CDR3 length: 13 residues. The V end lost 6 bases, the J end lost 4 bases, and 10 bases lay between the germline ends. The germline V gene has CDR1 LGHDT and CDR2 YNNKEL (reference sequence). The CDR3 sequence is CASRQTAGNTIYF. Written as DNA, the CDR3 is TGTGCCAGCAGGCAGACTGCGGGAAACACCATATATTTT.

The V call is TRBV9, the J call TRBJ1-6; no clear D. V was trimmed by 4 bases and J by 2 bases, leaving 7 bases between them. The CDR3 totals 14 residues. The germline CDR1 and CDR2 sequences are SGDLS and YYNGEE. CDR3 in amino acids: CASSPKPYNSPLHF. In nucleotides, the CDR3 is TGTGCCAGCAGCCCCAAGCCCTATAATTCACCCCTCCACTTT.

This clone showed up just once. The chain's CDR3 is CASSETGWQETQYF. The CDR3 DNA follows: TGTGCCAGCAGTGAAACAGGGTGGCAAGAGACCCAGTACTTC. V and J are TRBV2 and TRBJ2-5; D might be TRBD1 (6 bases). CDR3 length: 14 residues. Trimming took off 2 bases at V and 2 bases at J, with 9 bases between the two ends. The germline V gene encodes CDR1 SNHLY and CDR2 FYNNEI.

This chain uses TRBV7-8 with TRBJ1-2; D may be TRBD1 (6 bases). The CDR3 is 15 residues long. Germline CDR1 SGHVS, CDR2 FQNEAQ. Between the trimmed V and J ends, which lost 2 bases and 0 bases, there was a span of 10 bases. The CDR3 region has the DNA TGTGCCAGCAGCTTAAGACAGGAAGCTAACTATGGCTACACCTTC. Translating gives CASSLRQEANYGYTF.

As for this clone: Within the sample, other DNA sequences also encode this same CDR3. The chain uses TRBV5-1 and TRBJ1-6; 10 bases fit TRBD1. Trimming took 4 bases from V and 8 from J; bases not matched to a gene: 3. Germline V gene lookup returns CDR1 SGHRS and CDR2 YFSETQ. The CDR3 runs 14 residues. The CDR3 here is CASSPGTGDSPLHF. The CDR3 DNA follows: TGCGCCAGCAGCCCGGGGACAGGGGATTCACCCCTCCACTTT. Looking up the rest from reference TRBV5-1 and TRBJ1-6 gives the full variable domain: KAGVTQTPRYLIKTRGQQVTLSCSPISGHRSVSWYQQTPGQGLQFLFEYFSETQRNKGNFPGRFSGRQFSNSRSEMNVSTLELGDSALYLCASSPGTGDSPLHFGNGTRLTVT.

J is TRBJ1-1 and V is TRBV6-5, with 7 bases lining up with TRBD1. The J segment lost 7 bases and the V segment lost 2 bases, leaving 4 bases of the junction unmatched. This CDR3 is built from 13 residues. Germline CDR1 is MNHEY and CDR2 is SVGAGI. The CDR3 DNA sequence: TGTGCCAGCAGTTACGGCAGGGGGGTTGAAGCTTTCTTT. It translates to CASSYGRGVEAFF.

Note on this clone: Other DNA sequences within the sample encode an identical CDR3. The CDR3 DNA follows: TGTGCCAGCAGCTCCGGCGGGGGGACAGATACGCAGTATTTT. This sequence encodes CASSSGGGTDTQYF. The chain links TRBV7-3 to TRBJ2-3, with TRBD2 identical over 8 bases. V trimming: 4 bases; J trimming: 3 bases; junction bases outside the gene matches: 3. The CDR3 has 14 residues. Looked up from germline, CDR1 is SGHTA and CDR2 is FQGTGA. Drawing the rest from reference TRBV7-3 and TRBJ2-3, the complete variable domain is GAGVSQTPSNKVTEKGKYVELRCDPISGHTALYWYRQSLGQGPEFLIYFQGTGAADDSGLPNDRFFAVRPEGSVSTLKIQRTERGDSAVYLCASSSGGGTDTQYFGPGTRLTVL.

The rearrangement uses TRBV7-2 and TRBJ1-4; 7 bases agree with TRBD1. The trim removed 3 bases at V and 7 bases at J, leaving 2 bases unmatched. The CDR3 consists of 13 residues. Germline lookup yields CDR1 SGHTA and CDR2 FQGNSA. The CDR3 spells CASSFQGVEKLFF. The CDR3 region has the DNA TGTGCCAGCAGCTTCCAGGGGGTTGAAAAACTGTTTTTT.

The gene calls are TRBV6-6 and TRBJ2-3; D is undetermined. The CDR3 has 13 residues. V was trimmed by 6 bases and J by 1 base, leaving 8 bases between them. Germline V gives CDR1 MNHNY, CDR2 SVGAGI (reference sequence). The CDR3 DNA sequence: TGTGCCAGCAGAAGAGAGGGCACAGATACGCAGTATTTT. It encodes CASRREGTDTQYF.

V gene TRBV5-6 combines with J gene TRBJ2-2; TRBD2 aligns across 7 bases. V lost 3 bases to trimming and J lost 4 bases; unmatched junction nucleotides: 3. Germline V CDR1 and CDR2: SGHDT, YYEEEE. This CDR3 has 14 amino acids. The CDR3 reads CASSSGGTTGELFF. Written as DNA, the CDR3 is TGTGCCAGCAGCTCGGGGGGAACCACCGGGGAGCTGTTTTTT. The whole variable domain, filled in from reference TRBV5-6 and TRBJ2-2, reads DAGVTQSPTHLIKTRGQQVTLRCSPKSGHDTVSWYQQALGQGPQFIFQYYEEEERQRGNFPDRFSGHQFPNYSSELNVNALLLGDSALYLCASSSGGTTGELFFGEGSRLTVL.

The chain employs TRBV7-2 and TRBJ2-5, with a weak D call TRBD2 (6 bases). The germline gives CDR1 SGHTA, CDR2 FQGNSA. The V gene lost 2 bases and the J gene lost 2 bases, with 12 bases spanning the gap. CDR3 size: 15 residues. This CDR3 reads CASSLLGGGQETQYF. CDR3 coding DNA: TGTGCCAGCAGCTTACTTGGGGGAGGACAAGAGACCCAGTACTTC.

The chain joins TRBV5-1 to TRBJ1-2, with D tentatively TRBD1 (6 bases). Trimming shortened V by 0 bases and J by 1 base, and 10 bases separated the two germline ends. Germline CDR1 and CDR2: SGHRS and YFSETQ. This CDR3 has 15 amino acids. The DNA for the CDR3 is TGCGCCAGCAGCTTGGGGGTCAGGGGTAACTATGGCTACACCTTC. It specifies CASSLGVRGNYGYTF.

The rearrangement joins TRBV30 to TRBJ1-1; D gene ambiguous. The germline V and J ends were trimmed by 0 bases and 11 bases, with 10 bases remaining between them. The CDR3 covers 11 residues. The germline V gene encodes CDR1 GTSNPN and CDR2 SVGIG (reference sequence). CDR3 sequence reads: CAWSVGIQAFF. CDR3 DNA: TGTGCCTGGAGTGTTGGTATTCAGGCTTTCTTT.